One sample yielded the 8 T cell receptor beta chains listed below, sequenced in a study of control samples from healthy donors and cancer patients. The repertoire was sequenced with immunoSEQ multiplex PCR; TCRdb's copy has only in-frame clones and lacks some. The sample includes roughly 120,000 clones, about 91% seen only once; the top ten take 3.4%. Sample: blood. Source of these receptors: a man aged 35 to 55 in good health.

The V call is TRBV27, the J call TRBJ1-1; 8 nucleotides agree with TRBD1. This CDR3 region has 15 residues. Germline loops: CDR1 MNHEY, CDR2 SMNVEV (reference sequence). J was trimmed by 1 base and V by 5 bases; bases with no gene match: 6. The CDR3 nucleotides are TGTGCCAGCAGTCAACAGGACAGGGAGAACACTGAAGCTTTCTTT. It is translated as CASSQQDRENTEAFF.

The V call is TRBV6-5, the J call TRBJ1-3; D remains ambiguous. Germline V gene data show CDR1 as MNHEY and CDR2 as SVGAGI. The CDR3 runs to 13 residues. The V end lost 7 bases, the J end lost 0 bases, and 7 bases lay between the germline ends. CDR3 in amino acids: CASIRDSGNTIYF. For the CDR3, the DNA is TGTGCCAGCATACGGGACTCTGGAAACACCATATATTTT.

The V and J genes are TRBV4-1 and TRBJ1-1; unclear D gene. The CDR3 sequence is 14 residues long. Trimming removed 0 bases at V and 1 base at J, with 6 bases between. Germline values: CDR1 MGHRA, CDR2 YSYEKL. CDR3 loop: CASSQDGRNTEAFF. CDR3 DNA: TGCGCCAGCAGCCAAGACGGTAGGAACACTGAAGCTTTCTTT.

Written as DNA, the CDR3 is TGTGCCAGCAGCCCGTTAGCGGGGGGGCTTACAGATACGCAGTATTTT. This translates into CASSPLAGGLTDTQYF. This chain uses TRBV7-2 with TRBJ2-3; TRBD2 agrees at 11 bases. V lost 5 bases and J lost 3; bases outside the gene matches: 7. Germline V gives CDR1 SGHTA, CDR2 FQGNSA. The CDR3 covers 16 residues.

This chain joins TRBV7-9 and TRBJ2-2; 7 bases fit TRBD1. Germline values: CDR1 SEHNR, CDR2 FQNEAQ (reference sequence). The V gene end was trimmed by 11 bases and the J gene end by 0 bases; junction bases not matched to a gene: 6. CDR3 size: 14 residues. The CDR3 sequence is CALRGPTNTGELFF. CDR3 nucleotide sequence: TGTGCCCTGAGGGGGCCTACGAACACCGGGGAGCTGTTTTTT.

V is TRBV30 and J is TRBJ1-2, with 9 bases lining up with TRBD1. The ends lost 0 bases at V and 5 bases at J; junction bases unmatched: 10. CDR1 is GTSNPN and CDR2 is SVGIG in the germline V gene (reference sequence). This CDR3 is built from 16 residues. CDR3: CAWSVPYRGQGYGYTF. DNA for the CDR3: TGTGCCTGGAGTGTGCCTTACAGGGGGCAAGGGTATGGCTACACCTTC.

This sequence joins TRBV4-2 and TRBJ1-4; 7 bases map to TRBD1. The CDR3 contains 17 residues. Germline CDR1 reads LGHNA; CDR2 reads YNFKEQ. The V gene end was trimmed by 2 bases and the J gene end by 8 bases; junction bases not matched to a gene: 14. CDR3 nucleotides: TGTGCCAGCAGCCAAATGGGACAGCTAACCCCCGAAGAAAAACTGTTTTTT. Its protein product is CASSQMGQLTPEEKLFF.

The rearrangement uses TRBV7-2 and TRBJ2-7; maybe TRBD1 (5 bases). The CDR3 consists of 13 residues. V was shortened by 2 bases and J by 2 bases, with 7 bases between the two germline ends. In germline, CDR1 is SGHTA, CDR2 FQGNSA. The CDR3 nucleotides are TGTGCCAGCAGCTTAAGGGGAACCTACGAGCAGTACTTC. Protein product: CASSLRGTYEQYF.